A selection of T cell receptor beta chains follows, all from one sample in a study of blood T cell repertoires in COVID-19. Measured with immunoSEQ multiplex PCR; TCRdb has only the in-frame clones, and not every one. The data contain 270,000 or so clones, approximately 90% of them seen just once; the ten biggest clones take up approximately 2.9%. The source material was PBMCs or T cells enriched from blood (not recorded which). The receptors stem from a man aged 35 to 55 who had been exposed to COVID-19. CDR3s include the opening cysteine and the closing phenylalanine or tryptophan. D genes are given only for firm matches.

CDR3aa: CASSLTPLADTQYF
j_gene: TRBJ2-3
v_gene: TRBV7-3
d_gene: .

CDR3aa: CASSSGDLGLNEQFF
j_gene: TRBJ2-1
v_gene: TRBV5-1
d_gene: .

CDR3aa: CASSLFGTGDNTEAFF
j_gene: TRBJ1-1
v_gene: TRBV7-2
d_gene: TRBD1

CDR3aa: CAWLRGFYAGYTF
j_gene: TRBJ1-2
v_gene: TRBV30
d_gene: .

CDR3aa: CASSRQLTSVANTGELFF
j_gene: TRBJ2-2
v_gene: TRBV6-4
d_gene: TRBD2

CDR3aa: CASGEYRVTTGELFF
j_gene: TRBJ2-2
v_gene: TRBV2
d_gene: .

CDR3aa: CASSLRQVNTEAFF
j_gene: TRBJ1-1
v_gene: TRBV5-1
d_gene: .

CDR3aa: CASRYQDSREETQYF
j_gene: TRBJ2-5
v_gene: TRBV5-6
d_gene: .

CDR3aa: CASIMDRGNEKLFF
j_gene: TRBJ1-4
v_gene: TRBV6-5
d_gene: TRBD1

CDR3aa: CASSPSGSSTDTQYF
j_gene: TRBJ2-3
v_gene: TRBV7-3
d_gene: TRBD2

CDR3aa: CASSPSGVVYEQFF
j_gene: TRBJ2-1
v_gene: TRBV27
d_gene: TRBD2

CDR3aa: CASSYGLGDTNYGYTF
j_gene: TRBJ1-2
v_gene: TRBV6-5
d_gene: .

CDR3aa: CASSDVVQGYYNEQFF
j_gene: TRBJ2-1
v_gene: TRBV25-1
d_gene: TRBD1

CDR3aa: CASSQDRVSGLRDEQYF
j_gene: TRBJ2-7
v_gene: TRBV4-3
d_gene: TRBD2

CDR3aa: CASSPFIGLAGENEQFF
j_gene: TRBJ2-1
v_gene: TRBV11-2
d_gene: TRBD2

CDR3aa: CAISEPSQGAPGYTF
j_gene: TRBJ1-2
v_gene: TRBV10-3
d_gene: TRBD1

CDR3aa: CAWATGSSYEQYF
j_gene: TRBJ2-7
v_gene: TRBV30
d_gene: TRBD1

CDR3aa: CASSSRTDSGNTIYF
j_gene: TRBJ1-3
v_gene: TRBV11-2
d_gene: .

CDR3aa: CASTRTGFEEAFF
j_gene: TRBJ1-1
v_gene: TRBV19
d_gene: TRBD1

CDR3aa: CASRGNSGNKQFF
j_gene: TRBJ2-1
v_gene: TRBV7-3
d_gene: TRBD2

CDR3aa: CAWSVQASGYNEQFF
j_gene: TRBJ2-1
v_gene: TRBV30
d_gene: TRBD2

CDR3aa: CASSSPRTESNQPQHF
j_gene: TRBJ1-5
v_gene: TRBV28
d_gene: .

CDR3aa: CASRRAAGNTIYF
j_gene: TRBJ1-3
v_gene: TRBV9
d_gene: .

CDR3aa: CASSFPGHHTDTQYF
j_gene: TRBJ2-3
v_gene: TRBV28
d_gene: .

CDR3aa: CASSLALTYEQYF
j_gene: TRBJ2-7
v_gene: TRBV12-3/TRBV12-4
d_gene: .

CDR3aa: CASSRLAGAYEQYF
j_gene: TRBJ2-7
v_gene: TRBV6-5
d_gene: TRBD2

CDR3aa: CASSISSGNNQPQHF
j_gene: TRBJ1-5
v_gene: TRBV19
d_gene: .

CDR3aa: CASSLGRYNEQFF
j_gene: TRBJ2-1
v_gene: TRBV7-9
d_gene: .

CDR3aa: CASTHGGMADTQYF
j_gene: TRBJ2-3
v_gene: TRBV2
d_gene: TRBD2

CDR3aa: CASSPNREGQPQHF
j_gene: TRBJ1-5
v_gene: TRBV18
d_gene: .

CDR3aa: CASSYTAGNYEQYF
j_gene: TRBJ2-7
v_gene: TRBV6-5
d_gene: .

CDR3aa: CASSAGDRTEAFF
j_gene: TRBJ1-1
v_gene: TRBV12-3/TRBV12-4
d_gene: .

CDR3aa: CASTGQGSHSNQPQHF
j_gene: TRBJ1-5
v_gene: TRBV28
d_gene: TRBD1

CDR3aa: CASREPRGGYTF
j_gene: TRBJ1-2
v_gene: TRBV27
d_gene: .

CDR3aa: CASSFVEGATEAFF
j_gene: TRBJ1-1
v_gene: TRBV5-5
d_gene: TRBD1

CDR3aa: CASSQEAGITYNSPLHF
j_gene: TRBJ1-6
v_gene: TRBV3-1/TRBV3-2
d_gene: .

CDR3aa: CASSYLDSTNQPQHF
j_gene: TRBJ1-5
v_gene: TRBV6-2/TRBV6-3
d_gene: .

CDR3aa: CASSIFSVRGSADQPQHF
j_gene: TRBJ1-5
v_gene: TRBV19
d_gene: .

CDR3aa: CSVRTSGRASQFF
j_gene: TRBJ2-1
v_gene: TRBV29-1
d_gene: TRBD2

CDR3aa: CASSPRNDRGSSYEQYF
j_gene: TRBJ2-7
v_gene: TRBV9
d_gene: TRBD2

CDR3aa: CASSPQTNQPQHF
j_gene: TRBJ1-5
v_gene: TRBV4-1
d_gene: .

CDR3aa: CASSFGQGSEKLFF
j_gene: TRBJ1-4
v_gene: TRBV7-9
d_gene: TRBD1